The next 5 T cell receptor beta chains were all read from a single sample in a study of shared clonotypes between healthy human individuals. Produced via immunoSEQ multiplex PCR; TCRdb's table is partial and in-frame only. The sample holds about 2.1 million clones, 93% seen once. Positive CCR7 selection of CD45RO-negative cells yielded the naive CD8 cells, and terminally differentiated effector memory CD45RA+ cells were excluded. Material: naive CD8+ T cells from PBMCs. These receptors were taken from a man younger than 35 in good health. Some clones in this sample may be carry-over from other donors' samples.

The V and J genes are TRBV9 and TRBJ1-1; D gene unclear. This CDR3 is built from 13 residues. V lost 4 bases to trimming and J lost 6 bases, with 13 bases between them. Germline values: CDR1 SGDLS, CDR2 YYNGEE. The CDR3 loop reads CASSPLSMAEAFF. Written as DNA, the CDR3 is TGTGCCAGCAGCCCCCTTTCGATGGCTGAAGCTTTCTTT.

The CDR3 is CASSEGRVLPNYGYTF. CDR3 nucleotide sequence: TGTGCCAGCAGTGAGGGCAGGGTCCTACCTAACTATGGCTACACCTTC. The chain uses TRBV6-1 and TRBJ1-2, with D possibly matching TRBD1 (5 bases). This CDR3 has 16 residues. Germline CDR1 reads MNHNS; CDR2 reads SASEGT. Trimming shortened V by 3 bases and J by 0 bases, and 14 bases separated the two germline ends.

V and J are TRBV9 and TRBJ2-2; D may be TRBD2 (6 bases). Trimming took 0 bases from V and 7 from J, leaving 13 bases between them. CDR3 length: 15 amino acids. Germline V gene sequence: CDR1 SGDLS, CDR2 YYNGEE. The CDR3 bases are TGTGCCAGCAGCGTAGCTGTGGAGGGGAGCGGGGAGCTGTTTTTT. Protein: CASSVAVEGSGELFF.

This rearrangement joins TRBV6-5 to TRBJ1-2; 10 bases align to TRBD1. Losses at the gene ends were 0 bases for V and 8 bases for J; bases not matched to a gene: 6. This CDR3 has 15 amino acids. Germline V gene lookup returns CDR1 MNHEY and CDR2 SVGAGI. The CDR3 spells CASSYSLGQGVGYTF. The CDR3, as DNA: TGTGCCAGCAGTTACTCGTTAGGACAGGGGGTCGGCTACACCTTC.

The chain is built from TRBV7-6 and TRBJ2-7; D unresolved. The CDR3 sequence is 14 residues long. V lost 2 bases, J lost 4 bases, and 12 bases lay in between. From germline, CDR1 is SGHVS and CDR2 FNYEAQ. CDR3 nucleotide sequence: TGTGCCAGCAGCTTATGGACGGTGGGGTACGAGCAGTACTTC. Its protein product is CASSLWTVGYEQYF.